This T cell receptor (beta chain) was obtained from a study of regulatory T cells in long-lasting Graves disease. General study results and limits: The study found persistent patients shared more public clonotypes (over 2,500) than new patients (over 850). Compared with new cases, persistent Graves' patients showed reduced TCR diversity. Favoring TRBV28, TRBJ1-2 and TRBJ2-5 was a feature seen in persistent disease.

There are a few counts of this clonotype. Its cognate antigen is unknown. Arm-PCR of CDR3 regions with iRepertoire HTBI primers generated TCR beta libraries. From the multiplex PCR reads, TCRdb called clonotypes with MiXCR, one entry per CDR3 protein. The sample holds fewer than 600,000 distinct CDR3 sequences, 20% to 25% seen once. The germline V gene encodes CDR1 MNHNS and CDR2 SASEGT. The CDR3 sequence is 13 residues long. The V end lost 8 bases, the J end lost 5 bases, and 15 bases lay between the germline ends. Time point in this sample: persistent/refractory GD, antithyroid drugs over 5 years with positive TRAb. PBMC RNA served as the TCR library source.

Material: peripheral blood mononuclear cells (PBMCs), obtained when the disease was refractory, from a patient treated with antithyroid drugs. The sequence was obtained from a female donor with Graves disease. V is TRBV6-1 and J is TRBJ2-5, with D maybe TRBD1 (5 bases). CDR3 protein: CASYRTAGETQYF. The CDR3 region has the DNA TGTGCCAGCTACAGGACGGCTGGGGAGACCCAGTACTTC.